The 19 T cell receptor beta chains in this list originate from one sample, sequenced in a study of T cells in women clearing cervical HPV infection. Data came from immunoSEQ multiplex PCR; TCRdb stores just in-frame clones and leaves some out. Listed are around 35,000 clones; about 1.7% falls within the top ten. Specimen: blood buffy coat. These receptors came from a woman aged 18 to 75 with a cervical HPV16 infection that either progressed to CIN3+ or cleared (not recorded which).

Turning to this clone: The read gets to within 3 residues of the CDR3 end, and the germline J gene fills in the rest. V and J are TRBV20-1 and TRBJ2-1; D is unclear. V was pared by 3 bases and J by 5 bases, with 11 bases between. Germline V gives CDR1 DFQATT, CDR2 SNEGSKA (reference sequence). This CDR3 has 13 amino acids. The CDR3 protein is CSASSPTDNEQFF. The covered CDR3 bases are TGCAGTGCTAGTTCGCCTACTGACAATGAG.

Regarding this clone: With the read ending 3 residues before the CDR3 end, the germline J gene is used to fill in that end. The chain joins TRBV2 to TRBJ2-3; a possible D gene is TRBD1 (6 bases). The length of the CDR3 is 16 residues. CDR1 is SNHLY and CDR2 is FYNNEI in the germline V gene. The sequenced part of the CDR3 DNA is TGTGCCAGCAGTGAACTGGCAGGGGATAGCAATCAGCCG. Protein sequence: CASSELAGDSNQP. From start to end, the CDR3 is CASSELAGDSNQPQYF.

Notes on this clone: The read comes to an end 3 residues before the CDR3 does, leaving the germline J gene to fill in the end. This chain connects TRBV7-9 to TRBJ2-1, with 7 bases lining up with TRBD1. The CDR3 sequence is 15 residues long. Losses at the gene ends were 5 bases for V and 4 bases for J; bases not matched to a gene: 8. Germline assignment: CDR1 SEHNR and CDR2 FQNEAQ (reference sequence). Partial CDR3 DNA: TGTGCCAGCAGCAGAGACAGGGATCAGTACAATGAG. Translating it yields CASSRDRDQYNE. The whole CDR3 reads CASSRDRDQYNEQFF.

On this clone: The CDR3 goes on 3 residues after the read ends, and that part is filled in from the germline J gene. The chain recombines TRBV20-1 with TRBJ2-7; possibly TRBD2 for D (5 bases). This CDR3 comprises 12 residues. The V gene's germline CDR1 is DFQATT and CDR2 SNEGSKA (reference sequence). V lost 3 bases and J 5 bases, leaving 11 bases between the germline ends. The sequenced CDR3 bases are TGCAGTGCTAGGTGGACTGACAACGAG. Translated, it gives CSARWTDNE. In full, the CDR3 is CSARWTDNEQYF.

On this clone itself: From the germline J gene comes the end of the CDR3, since the read stops 3 residues before it. V usage is TRBV7-2 and J usage is TRBJ1-2; a possible D gene is TRBD1 (5 bases). V dropped 5 bases and J dropped 3 bases, with 7 bases sitting between them. The CDR3 spans 12 residues. Germline V lookup: CDR1 SGHTA, CDR2 FQGNSA. The part of the CDR3 DNA that was read is TGTGCCAGCAGCCCAGGGTACTATGGC. Translation gives CASSPGYYG. From start to end, the CDR3 is CASSPGYYGYTF.

As concerns this clone: Coverage ceases 3 residues before the CDR3 finishes, and the germline J gene fills in the end. The rearrangement joins TRBV18 to TRBJ2-3, with 15 bases identical to TRBD2. The CDR3 runs 17 residues. CDR1 is KGHSH, CDR2 LQKENI, per germline. CDR3 DNA (partial): TGTGCCAGCTCACCGGGGACTAGCGGGGGGAGACAAGAGACG. It yields the protein CASSPGTSGGRQET. The complete CDR3 sequence is CASSPGTSGGRQETQYF.

As regards this clone: The observed sequence ends 3 residues before the CDR3 terminus, with the missing tail filled in from the germline J gene. V is TRBV20-1 and J is TRBJ1-2, with unresolved D. The CDR3 runs 16 residues. Germline V gene sequence: CDR1 DFQATT, CDR2 SNEGSKA (reference sequence). CDR3 DNA (partial): TGCAGTGCTAGAGGTCGACTAGCTTTGTCCTACAATGAG. Translation gives CSARGRLALSYNE. The full CDR3 is CSARGRLALSYNEYTF.

Details on this clone: The CDR3 end is not reached by the read, which stops 3 residues before it; the germline J gene fills it in. The chain joins TRBV12-3 or TRBV12-4 to TRBJ2-1; no definite D call. The CDR3 is 14 residues long. Between the trimmed V and J ends, which lost 5 bases and 7 bases, there was a span of 15 bases. The sequenced part of the CDR3 DNA is TGTGCCAGCAGTCTAAGATACAGTGATAATGAG. It codes for CASSLRYSDNE. The whole CDR3 protein is CASSLRYSDNEQFF.

Note on this clone: Read coverage stops 3 residues before the CDR3 terminus; the germline J gene supplies the remainder. This sequence joins TRBV11-2 and TRBJ2-2; TRBD1 is a possible D gene (5 bases). CDR1 is SGHAT and CDR2 is FQNNGV in the germline V gene. The CDR3 covers 14 residues. The DNA read from the CDR3 is TGTGCCAGCAGCTTAGACAGGGTGGATGAAAAG. As protein: CASSLDRVDEK. The entire CDR3 sequence reads CASSLDRVDEKLFF.

As regards this clone: The read ends 3 residues early relative to the CDR3; the germline J gene fills the gap. The chain uses TRBV12-3 or TRBV12-4 and TRBJ2-1; tentative D call: TRBD2 (5 bases). V shed 6 bases and J shed 0 bases, with 9 bases lying between them. The CDR3 is 14 amino acids. CDR3 sequence: CASRITSSYNEQFF. The DNA read from the CDR3 is TGTGCCAGCAGAATTACTAGCTCCTACAATGAG.

The CDR3 here is CASSWRGQDADTQYF. Incomplete CDR3 DNA: TGTGCCAGCAGCTGGAGGGGACAGGACGCAGATACG. J is TRBJ2-3 and V is TRBV7-9; TRBD1 matches at 8 bases. The DNA ends 3 residues before the CDR3 does, and the rest of the CDR3 is filled in from the germline J gene. V lost 4 bases to trimming and J lost 4 bases; unmatched junction nucleotides: 7. Germline V gene data show CDR1 as SEHNR and CDR2 as FQNEAQ (reference sequence). This CDR3 is built from 15 residues.

According to its frequency, this clone is medium-sized. The read ends 3 residues early relative to the CDR3; the germline J gene fills the gap. The rearrangement joins TRBV6-1 to TRBJ2-3, with a tentative D call TRBD1 (6 bases). The germline gives CDR1 MNHNS, CDR2 SASEGT. This CDR3 has 14 residues. V was shortened by 4 bases and J by 4 bases, with 12 bases between the two germline ends. This CDR3 reads CASSGNRESDTQYF. The part of the CDR3 DNA that was read is TGTGCCAGCAGTGGAAACAGGGAGTCAGATACG.

Of note for this clone: The CDR3 end falls 3 residues outside the read, so it is completed with the germline J gene. The chain is built from TRBV18 and TRBJ1-1, with D tentatively TRBD1 (5 bases). The CDR3 loop spans 16 amino acids. Trimming left V 1 base short and J 4 bases short, with 16 bases between. The V gene's germline CDR1 is KGHSH and CDR2 LQKENI. The CDR3 region is CASSPLWGGSATEAFF. CDR3 DNA (partial): TGTGCCAGCTCACCACTTTGGGGGGGATCAGCCACTGAA. The full variable domain, its missing parts supplied by reference TRBV18 and TRBJ1-1, is NAGVMQNPRHLVRRRGQEARLRCSPMKGHSHVYWYRQLPEEGLKFMVYLQKENIIDESGMPKERFSAEFPKEGPSILRIQQVVRGDSAAYFCASSPLWGGSATEAFFGQGTRLTVV.

With respect to this clone: Read sequence stops 3 residues before the CDR3 end, and the germline J gene provides the missing end. J is TRBJ2-3 and V is TRBV19, with 8 nucleotides matching TRBD1. The germline CDR1 and CDR2 sequences are LNHDA and SQIVND (reference sequence). The CDR3 has 15 amino acids. CDR3 region: CASSPRTGRNQPQYF. The covered CDR3 bases are TGTGCCAGTAGTCCTCGGACAGGGCGCAATCAGCCG.

On this clone: The read ends 3 residues before the CDR3 terminus; that terminus is restored from the germline J gene. J is TRBJ1-2 and V is TRBV30; unclear D gene. In germline, CDR1 is GTSNPN, CDR2 SVGIG (reference sequence). The CDR3 consists of 13 residues. This CDR3 reads CAWRAGRTYDYTF. The sequenced part of the CDR3 DNA is TGTGCCTGGAGGGCGGGCAGAACCTACGAC.

Turning to this clone: The CDR3 end is not reached by the read, which stops 3 residues before it; the germline J gene fills it in. The rearrangement uses TRBV7-6 and TRBJ2-7, with D perhaps TRBD2 (5 bases). The ends were cut back, 4 bases at V and 3 bases at J, with 16 bases in the middle. The CDR3 is made up of 15 amino acids. The V gene's germline CDR1 is SGHVS and CDR2 FNYEAQ. CDR3 DNA, as far as it was read: TGTGCCAGCAGCTCCCTAACGATGGCGGGCTACGAG. This encodes CASSSLTMAGYE. The whole CDR3 sequence is CASSSLTMAGYEQYF.

To note about this clone: The read falls 3 residues short of the CDR3 end, and the missing part is taken from the germline J gene. V and J are TRBV30 and TRBJ1-1; D is uncertain. The V and J ends lost 5 bases and 1 base respectively, with 14 bases between them. Per germline, CDR1 GTSNPN and CDR2 SVGIG (reference sequence). This CDR3 spans 14 amino acids. CDR3 DNA, as far as it was read: TGTGCCTGGGACAAGGGCCTCGCGAACACTGAA. It is translated as CAWDKGLANTE. The complete CDR3 reads CAWDKGLANTEAFF. Variable domain in full (rest from reference TRBV30 and TRBJ1-1): SQTIHQWPATLVQPVGSPLSLECTVEGTSNPNLYWYRQAAGRGLQLLFYSVGIGQISSEVPQNLSASRPQDRQFILSSKKLLLSDSGFYLCAWDKGLANTEAFFGQGTRLTVV.

Regarding this clone: The read falls 3 residues short of the CDR3 end, and the missing part is taken from the germline J gene. The chain combines TRBV20-1 with TRBJ1-4; 9 bases fit TRBD1. Germline loops: CDR1 DFQATT, CDR2 SNEGSKA (reference sequence). The V segment lost 6 bases and the J segment 5 bases; nucleotides outside the gene matches: 13. CDR3 length: 16 amino acids. CDR3 residues: CSAMGQGIAQNEKLFF. The part of the CDR3 DNA that was read is TGCAGTGCCATGGGACAGGGAATCGCCCAAAATGAAAAA.

As concerns this clone: From the germline J gene comes the end of the CDR3, since the read stops 3 residues before it. The rearrangement joins TRBV11-2 to TRBJ1-1, with D perhaps matching TRBD1 (5 bases). Germline values: CDR1 SGHAT, CDR2 FQNNGV. Trimming cost V 5 bases and J 7 bases, with 11 bases left between them. The CDR3 loop spans 12 amino acids. The sequenced part of the CDR3 DNA is TGTGCCAGCAGCACCGACAGCCTTGAA. It specifies CASSTDSLE. The entire CDR3 protein reads CASSTDSLEAFF. The variable domain in full, completed from reference TRBV11-2 and TRBJ1-1, reads EAGVAQSPRYKIIEKRQSVAFWCNPISGHATLYWYQQILGQGPKLLIQFQNNGVVDDSQLPKDRFSAERLKGVDSTLKIQPAKLEDSAVYLCASSTDSLEAFFGQGTRLTVV.